The entry below gives a single TCR beta chain sequence along with its context. These data originate in a study of T cells in tumors after PD-1 blockade. Tumor or blood genomic DNA was sequenced, with inputs of roughly 600 ng to 6,004 ng. Germline lookup yields CDR1 SGHRS and CDR2 YFSETQ. The CDR3 contains 17 residues. Trimming cost V 4 bases and J 7 bases; bases outside gene matches: 14. The data were produced by immunoSEQ multiplex PCR, yet TCRdb's version contains in-frame clones alone and is incomplete. The sample lists about 24,000 clones, nearly 85% occurring once. Sequencing used PBMCs, obtained after anti-PD-1 treatment. The V gene is TRBV5-1, the J gene TRBJ1-4; the match to TRBD1 covers 9 bases. The clonotype originates from a human donor with basal cell carcinoma. CDR3 nucleotide sequence: TGCGCCAGCAGCCCGAGACAGGGGGTGATTTTAGGTGAAAAACTGTTTTTT. Translation: CASSPRQGVILGEKLFF.